This T cell receptor beta chain is from a study of blood T cells in healthy people across ages. It was with a sample-barcoded 5' primer and a J-beta primer mix that a second PCR of roughly 6 to 11 cycles was run. TCRdb re-derived calls from the 5' RACE reads in MiXCR, one entry per CDR3 protein. The data hold hundreds of thousands of distinct CDR3 sequences, with about 28% observed a single time. This clonotype came up a few times. Its cognate antigen is unknown. The CDR3 has 15 residues. Germline V gene sequence: CDR1 ENHRY, CDR2 SYGVKD. V was clipped by 2 bases and J by 6 bases, with 14 bases between them. The study drew donors from healthy Caucasian individuals in Russia aged roughly 6 to 100. General study findings and limits: The study could not conclusively compare naive and antigen-experienced cells, given its unsorted PBMCs.

The sequenced sample was blood. The receptor comes from a woman over 75 in good health. This chain uses TRBV10-3 with TRBJ2-1; TRBD2 might be the D (6 bases). In nucleotides, the CDR3 is TGTGCCATCAGTGAGCGGGGGTACAAGGGCAATGAGCAGTTCTTC. It is translated as CAISERGYKGNEQFF.